Each of the 3 T cell receptor beta chains below was sequenced from the same sample in a study of control samples from healthy donors and cancer patients. Measured with immunoSEQ multiplex PCR; TCRdb has only the in-frame clones, and not every one. The sample has about 130,000 clones, 80% to 95% seen once; the top ten hold about 1.9%. Material: blood. The receptor set was obtained from a woman aged 45-59 years in good health.

CDR3 coding DNA: TGTGCCAGTAGGAGTCCCTACGAGCAGTACTTC. Translated, it gives CASRSPYEQYF. The V call is TRBV28, the J call TRBJ2-7; D remains unclear. The CDR3 consists of 11 residues. Germline V CDR1 and CDR2: MDHEN, SYDVKM. With 9 bases removed from V and 2 bases from J, the gap between germline ends came to 8 bases.

This clone is a singleton in its sample. The chain carries TRBV27 and TRBJ1-4; D remains ambiguous. V was clipped by 6 bases and J by 7 bases, with 15 bases between them. CDR1 MNHEY and CDR2 SMNVEV come from the germline V gene (reference sequence). This CDR3 is built from 14 residues. CDR3 amino acids: CASSPTQGLEKLFF. The CDR3 nucleotides are TGTGCCAGCAGCCCAACTCAAGGCCTTGAAAAACTGTTTTTT.

The chain has TRBV5-1 and TRBJ1-2; perhaps TRBD1 as D (5 bases). V was pared by 2 bases and J by 6 bases, with 11 bases between. CDR3 length: 13 amino acids. Germline CDR1 and CDR2: SGHRS and YFSETQ. The CDR3 DNA is TGCGCCAGCAGCTTCAGGGATCAGCATGGCTACACCTTC. This encodes CASSFRDQHGYTF. The whole variable domain, remainder taken from reference TRBV5-1 and TRBJ1-2, is KAGVTQTPRYLIKTRGQQVTLSCSPISGHRSVSWYQQTPGQGLQFLFEYFSETQRNKGNFPGRFSGRQFSNSRSEMNVSTLELGDSALYLCASSFRDQHGYTFGSGTRLTVV.